This TCR beta chain was identified in a study of blood T cell repertoires in COVID-19. Study-level background: Samples representing acute and convalescent COVID-19 were sourced from the United States, Italy and Spain. T cells, B-cell-depleted T cells, or PBMCs supplied cDNA or gDNA.

The CDR3 sequence is 19 residues long. Germline values: CDR1 ENHRY, CDR2 SYGVKD. V dropped 2 bases and J dropped 1; count of bases not matched to a gene: 7. Here immunoSEQ multiplex PCR was the method, and the copy in TCRdb shows in-frame clones only, minus some. The table records about 160,000 clones, more than 75% of them present only once. Sample: peripheral blood. V usage is TRBV10-3 and J usage is TRBJ2-1; TRBD2 agrees at 14 bases. This sequence originates from a woman aged 50 to 65 with COVID-19, enrolled during active disease. This CDR3 reads CAISEPGLAGDRSYNEQFF. Here the CDR3 DNA reads TGTGCCATCAGTGAGCCGGGACTAGCGGGGGATAGGTCCTACAATGAGCAGTTCTTC.